Each of the 26 T cell receptor beta chains below was sequenced from the same sample in a study of blood T cell repertoires in COVID-19. Sequencing used immunoSEQ multiplex PCR; TCRdb keeps in-frame clones, though not all of them. Here the sample spans approximately 59,000 clones, about 81% being singletons. Sequences were obtained from peripheral blood. These receptors were taken from an elderly man with acute or convalescent COVID-19.

The chain combines TRBV11-2 with TRBJ1-1, with a tentative D call TRBD1 (5 bases). Germline loops: CDR1 SGHAT, CDR2 FQNNGV. Trimming took off 3 bases at V and 5 bases at J, with 13 bases between the two ends. This CDR3 spans 14 amino acids. CDR3 residues: CASSFDWGRTEAFF. The CDR3 bases are TGTGCCAGCAGCTTTGATTGGGGGAGGACTGAAGCTTTCTTT. The whole variable domain, remainder taken from reference TRBV11-2 and TRBJ1-1, is EAGVAQSPRYKIIEKRQSVAFWCNPISGHATLYWYQQILGQGPKLLIQFQNNGVVDDSQLPKDRFSAERLKGVDSTLKIQPAKLEDSAVYLCASSFDWGRTEAFFGQGTRLTVV.

This chain links TRBV11-2 with TRBJ1-1; D not resolved. The CDR3 length is 11 residues. In germline, CDR1 is SGHAT, CDR2 FQNNGV. Trimming cost V 3 bases and J 6 bases, with 5 bases left between them. The chain's CDR3 is CASSFAAEAFF. CDR3 sequence (DNA): TGTGCCAGCAGCTTTGCGGCTGAAGCTTTCTTT.

The V and J genes are TRBV19 and TRBJ2-2, with TRBD2 identical over 9 bases. This CDR3 comprises 17 residues. The germline V gene has CDR1 LNHDA and CDR2 SQIVND (reference sequence). The J segment lost 1 base and the V segment lost 5 bases, leaving 8 bases of the junction unmatched. The CDR3: CASSLSSGRLNTGELFF. Written as DNA, the CDR3 is TGTGCCAGTAGTCTGAGCAGCGGGAGGCTGAACACCGGGGAGCTGTTTTTT.

V gene TRBV4-2 combines with J gene TRBJ2-3; TRBD2 matches 7 bases. This CDR3 region has 15 residues. Trimming at V came to 4 bases and at J to 1 base, leaving 5 bases not matched to a gene. CDR1 and CDR2 from the germline V gene are LGHNA and YNFKEQ. The CDR3 bases are TGTGCCAGCAGCCGGGGCACTAGCGGCACAGATACGCAGTATTTT. Translating it yields CASSRGTSGTDTQYF.

This clone was seen only once. The chain uses TRBV6-4 and TRBJ2-7; D possibly corresponds to TRBD1 (6 bases). Germline lookup yields CDR1 MRHNA and CDR2 SNTAGT. The germline V and J ends were trimmed by 6 bases and 0 bases, with 12 bases remaining between them. This CDR3 has 14 amino acids. The CDR3 coding sequence is TGTGCCAGCAGCGGTGACAGGAGCTCCTACGAGCAGTACTTC. This encodes CASSGDRSSYEQYF.

The gene calls are TRBV3-1 (or the pseudogene TRBV3-2) and TRBJ2-2, with unresolved D. Trimming stripped 3 bases from V and 6 bases from J, with 14 bases between. In germline, CDR1 is LGHDT, CDR2 YNNKEL (reference sequence). This CDR3 is built from 15 residues. CDR3 in DNA: TGTGCCAGCAGCCAGAGACATGCCCCTGCCGGGGAGCTGTTTTTT. This translates into CASSQRHAPAGELFF.

The J gene is TRBJ2-2, the V gene TRBV7-2; D call uncertain. CDR3 length: 13 amino acids. V gave up 3 bases and J gave up 4 bases, with 6 bases separating them. CDR1 and CDR2 (germline): SGHTA, FQGNSA. CDR3 DNA: TGTGCCAGCAGCTTGAGTTCCACCGGGGAGCTGTTTTTT. Translating gives CASSLSSTGELFF.

V and J are TRBV27 and TRBJ1-1, with D unresolved. In germline, CDR1 is MNHEY, CDR2 SMNVEV (reference sequence). The V end lost 6 bases, the J end lost 5 bases, and 7 bases lay between the germline ends. The CDR3 consists of 11 residues. The CDR3 DNA is TGTGCCAGCAGGAGGTTGACTGAAGCTTTCTTT. It codes for CASRRLTEAFF.

The chain employs TRBV7-2 and TRBJ2-7; D is perhaps TRBD2 (6 bases). V lost 1 base and J 1 base, leaving 8 bases between the germline ends. Germline V lookup: CDR1 SGHTA, CDR2 FQGNSA. The CDR3 has 14 residues. The chain's CDR3 is CASSLDGTSYEQYF. The DNA for the CDR3 is TGTGCCAGCAGCTTAGACGGGACTTCCTACGAGCAGTACTTC.

This chain uses TRBV6-5 with TRBJ1-2; 8 bases align to TRBD1. Germline V gene lookup returns CDR1 MNHEY and CDR2 SVGAGI. With V trimmed by 6 bases and J by 7 bases, 10 bases remained unmatched. The CDR3 totals 14 residues. This CDR3 reads CASRSGGASSGYTF. CDR3 DNA sequence: TGTGCCAGCAGATCAGGGGGCGCGTCCAGTGGCTACACCTTC.

This chain links TRBV10-3 with TRBJ1-1; D is unresolved. The CDR3 runs to 17 residues. V lost 0 bases to trimming and J lost 3 bases, with 17 bases between them. Germline V gene sequence: CDR1 ENHRY, CDR2 SYGVKD. The CDR3 sequence is CAISESAGGRLDTEAFF. CDR3 coding DNA: TGTGCCATCAGTGAGTCGGCAGGCGGGCGGTTGGACACTGAAGCTTTCTTT.

This clone was counted only a few times. The V gene is TRBV19, the J gene TRBJ1-4; 8 bases line up with TRBD1. J lost 3 bases, V lost 5 bases, and 14 bases had no gene match. The CDR3 covers 18 residues. From germline, CDR1 is LNHDA and CDR2 SQIVND (reference sequence). CDR3 in amino acids: CASSPRTGRGSANEKLFF. CDR3 DNA: TGTGCCAGTAGTCCTCGGACAGGGAGGGGATCGGCTAATGAAAAACTGTTTTTT.

This chain connects TRBV7-2 to TRBJ1-5, with a possible D match to TRBD1 (6 bases). This CDR3 has 15 residues. V lost 1 base and J 5 bases, leaving 12 bases between the germline ends. Per germline, CDR1 SGHTA and CDR2 FQGNSA. This chain's CDR3 is CASSLGGQQDQPQHF. CDR3 DNA sequence: TGTGCCAGCAGCTTAGGAGGACAGCAAGATCAGCCCCAGCATTTT.

The rearrangement joins TRBV24-1 to TRBJ2-1; 8 bases align to TRBD1. Losses at the gene ends were 3 bases for V and 5 bases for J; bases not matched to a gene: 17. The CDR3 has 19 amino acids. In germline, CDR1 is KGHDR, CDR2 SFDVKD. The CDR3 spells CATSDPYPIDRGDNNEQFF. DNA of the CDR3: TGTGCCACCAGTGATCCCTACCCTATCGACAGGGGAGACAACAATGAGCAGTTCTTC.

The CDR3 nucleotides read TGTGCCAGCAGCTTACAGCGCGCAGATACGCAGTATTTT. This sequence encodes CASSLQRADTQYF. The J gene is TRBJ2-3, the V gene TRBV7-2; unclear D gene. This CDR3 is built from 13 residues. The V gene lost 2 bases and the J gene lost 4 bases, with 7 bases spanning the gap. The germline gives CDR1 SGHTA, CDR2 FQGNSA.

The J gene is TRBJ1-2, the V gene TRBV27; TRBD1 is a possible D gene (5 bases). Germline lookup yields CDR1 MNHEY and CDR2 SMNVEV (reference sequence). The CDR3 spans 11 residues. V lost 11 bases and J 5 bases, leaving 12 bases between the germline ends. CDR3 in DNA: TGTGCCTCTCAGCGGGGGTATGGCTACACCTTC. Amino acid sequence: CASQRGYGYTF.

The chain employs TRBV6-2 or TRBV6-3 and TRBJ2-3; 8 nucleotides agree with TRBD2. The germline V gene has CDR1 MNHEY and CDR2 SVGEGT. Trimming at V came to 0 bases and at J to 5 bases, leaving 7 bases not matched to a gene. The CDR3 spans 16 residues. CDR3 nucleotide sequence: TGTGCCAGCAGTTACTCGTTCGGGGGGGCTGGAGATACGCAGTATTTT. Protein sequence: CASSYSFGGAGDTQYF.

V gene TRBV4-3 combines with J gene TRBJ2-1; no reliable D call. The V and J ends lost 4 bases and 8 bases respectively, with 15 bases between them. The CDR3 consists of 14 residues. Germline V lookup: CDR1 LGHNA, CDR2 YSLEER. In DNA, the CDR3 is TGCGCCAGCAGCCCAGGCGCCGCCTGGGATGAGCAGTTCTTC. Translating it yields CASSPGAAWDEQFF.

The chain combines TRBV4-3 with TRBJ1-1; D perhaps matches TRBD1 (6 bases). Germline assignment: CDR1 LGHNA and CDR2 YSLEER. The CDR3 length is 15 residues. With 2 bases removed from V and 4 bases from J, the gap between germline ends came to 14 bases. The CDR3 loop is CASSQTSRGITEAFF. The DNA of the CDR3 is TGCGCCAGCAGCCAAACGTCGAGGGGGATCACTGAAGCTTTCTTT.

The rearrangement uses TRBV7-2 and TRBJ2-7, with 12 bases identical to TRBD2. Germline V CDR1 and CDR2: SGHTA, FQGNSA. The V gene end was trimmed by 7 bases and the J gene end by 2 bases; junction bases not matched to a gene: 6. The CDR3 runs 15 residues. The CDR3 is CASTLRLAGAYEQYF. DNA for the CDR3: TGTGCCAGCACCCTCCGACTAGCGGGAGCCTACGAGCAGTACTTC.

The chain couples TRBV28 to TRBJ2-5, with D perhaps matching TRBD2 (6 bases). Germline-derived CDR1 and CDR2 are MDHEN and SYDVKM. Trimming cost V 3 bases and J 4 bases, with 15 bases left between them. The CDR3 contains 15 residues. The CDR3 DNA reads TGTGCCAGCAGTTTCTTCGGGAGATCGGTAGAGACCCAGTACTTC. Translating gives CASSFFGRSVETQYF.

The rearrangement links TRBV24-1 to TRBJ2-2, with 7 bases that match TRBD2. CDR3 length: 13 amino acids. With 12 bases clipped from V and 7 bases from J, the junction kept 10 bases outside the gene matches. From germline, CDR1 is KGHDR and CDR2 SFDVKD. CDR3 sequence: CASTGGYHGELFF. The CDR3 nucleotides read TGTGCCTCCACGGGGGGTTACCACGGGGAGCTGTTTTTT.

CDR3 residues: CASSPTPLAGVPDTQYF. The CDR3, as DNA: TGTGCCAGCAGCCCAACCCCTCTAGCGGGAGTACCAGATACGCAGTATTTT. This rearrangement joins TRBV7-3 to TRBJ2-3, with TRBD2 matching over 10 bases. V was clipped by 5 bases and J by 4 bases; unmatched bases: 12. The CDR3 extends over 17 amino acids. CDR1 and CDR2 (germline): SGHTA, FQGTGA.

The rearrangement joins TRBV7-3 to TRBJ2-1, with unresolved D. The CDR3 is made up of 13 amino acids. Germline lookup yields CDR1 SGHTA and CDR2 FQGTGA. V was pared by 1 base and J by 6 bases, with 7 bases between. For the CDR3, the DNA is TGTGCCAGCAGCTTAATGGCCCCCAATGAGCAGTTCTTC. Translating it yields CASSLMAPNEQFF. The whole variable domain, remainder taken from reference TRBV7-3 and TRBJ2-1, is GAGVSQTPSNKVTEKGKYVELRCDPISGHTALYWYRQSLGQGPEFLIYFQGTGAADDSGLPNDRFFAVRPEGSVSTLKIQRTERGDSAVYLCASSLMAPNEQFFGPGTRLTVL.

This chain connects TRBV5-8 to TRBJ2-1, with D perhaps TRBD2 (5 bases). The CDR3 totals 12 residues. Germline V lookup: CDR1 SGHTS, CDR2 YDEGEE. V shed 4 bases and J shed 7 bases, with 9 bases lying between them. The CDR3 DNA follows: TGTGCCAGCAGCCCACGGAGGAATGAGCAGTTCTTC. It encodes CASSPRRNEQFF.

The chain is built from TRBV5-1 and TRBJ2-2; TRBD1 might be the D (5 bases). Germline CDR1 is SGHRS and CDR2 is YFSETQ. Trimming pared 3 bases from V and 4 bases from J, leaving 10 bases between. The CDR3 spans 14 residues. The CDR3 region is CASSSPGSTGELFF. The CDR3 DNA sequence: TGCGCCAGCAGCTCCCCAGGGTCCACCGGGGAGCTGTTTTTT.